This T cell receptor (beta chain) was sequenced in a study of blood T cell repertoires in COVID-19. Study in general: PBMCs, B-cell-depleted T cells, or T cells were the source of the cDNA or gDNA that made up the material.

The method was immunoSEQ multiplex PCR; TCRdb's version includes in-frame clones alone and lacks a portion of them. Here the sample spans about 120,000 clones, 80% to 90% being singletons. The germline V gene has CDR1 ENHRY and CDR2 SYGVKD. The CDR3 loop spans 13 amino acids. V shed 6 bases and J 7 bases; nucleotides not matched to a gene: 8. The clonotype comes from a woman aged 45 to 65 with acute or convalescent COVID-19. Material for sequencing was peripheral blood. The rearrangement joins TRBV10-3 to TRBJ1-2, with TRBD1 matching 7 bases. Here the CDR3 DNA reads TGTGCCATCAGCGGCGCAGGGGGTCTTGGCTACACCTTC. Translating it yields CAISGAGGLGYTF.